One TCR beta chain is described in this entry. This clone was seen more than once but under ten times. This receptor's antigen is unknown. No much larger clone exists at a distance of one base, and base qualities are not known. In total, 500 to 700 healthy bone marrow donors made up the cohort. Cohort members were all nominally healthy when sampled, although unrecorded immune exposures were likely present. The donor was CMV seropositive and belonged to the group of some 290 seropositive cohort members. Every donor gave a peripheral blood sample, and the peripheral blood mononuclear cells from that sample were used for TCR beta sequencing. The Qiagen DNeasy Blood Extraction Kit was used to extract genomic DNA from the blood cell samples. This sample stems from a study of cytomegalovirus exposure and HLA in healthy donors (dated by TCRdb to the late 2010s). About the investigation overall: According to an earlier analysis of 587 of the donors, 200 million or so T cells yielded roughly 110 million unique TCR beta sequences and 276 Gb of sequence data. An early release that covered about 600 HLA-typed donors contained around 330 gigabases of sequencing data and some 87 million unique TCR sequences. Of the approximately 400 genotyped donors, approximately 81% were placed in the genetic ancestry cluster associated with self-reported Caucasian donors. The aim of the study was to test whether cataloging public T cell receptors could identify signatures of past pathogen exposure. Using immunosequencing, the study profiled T cell repertoires from 500 to 800 subjects and related those repertoires to cytomegalovirus serostatus. Along with the roughly 700-subject first cohort, a separate validation cohort of about 110 different subjects was used. High-throughput TCR immunosequencing, statistical association of individual TCRs with disease status, and machine learning were combined to predict cytomegalovirus infection status. In a later analysis, previously published TCR beta repertoires from 670 or so donors were re-analyzed and high-resolution HLA genotyping was added so that TCR occurrence patterns could be studied. In the later analysis, no new phenotypic data were used to find candidate immune exposures; instead, reliance was placed on TCR beta sequences and their occurrence across donors. In an earlier analysis of 500 to 650 of the donors, high-throughput TCR beta sequencing was used to judge whether each TCR beta V gene segment behaved as functional or pseudogenic. Donor age, sex, ethnicity and CMV serostatus were collected together with the repertoire data. Genome-wide SNP genotypes for about 55% of the 666 donors were used in a later genetic analysis, which treated that subset as a discovery cohort. Every repertoire in the discovery cohort had been generated on one and the same sequencing platform. HLA typing covered class I and class II loci at four-digit resolution. Typing coverage varied by locus: roughly 629-630 donors for A, B, C, DRB1 and DQB1; more than 500 for DQA1; over 600 for DPA1; 450 to 480 for DPB1. Roughly 5 DR-DQ haplotypes were handled as single units for association and clustering, since linkage in the cohort was strong. Across 398 genotyped donors of the cohort, an average of about 240,000 unique TCR beta nucleotide sequences per donor were sequenced, and roughly 20% of those sequences were non-productive. The research as a whole found: A further reported finding was that TCR beta sequences accurately predicted the HLA-A and HLA-B alleles for most subjects in the first cohort. Compared with the approximately 670-donor mean, donors in an Asian-associated ancestry cluster had fewer N-insertions in productive TCRs, according to a later genetic analysis. Strong co-occurrence of HLA alleles, especially DR and DQ, made assigning TCR associations to individual alleles difficult. A total of about 150 TCR beta chains were listed by the study as associated with cytomegalovirus. Most CMV-associated TCR beta chains appeared to be HLA-restricted in a later analysis, and the HLA associations seemed to be driven largely by CMV exposure. Because counts were too low, some 16 rarely observed V segments, including chromosome 9 orphons, were excluded from the earlier analysis of several hundred of the donors. The classifier was reported to diagnose cytomegalovirus status with high specificity and sensitivity in both the original and validation cohorts. Because some donors lacked HLA typing at each locus, the association tests relied only on the typed subset. Compared with equally common non-associated chains, HLA-associated TCR beta chains in a later analysis were more clonally expanded and had lower generation probabilities. V-gene and J-gene trimming of TCR beta chains was associated with a missense DCLRE1C variant in a later genetic analysis, and the association was replicated in an independent cohort. It was suggested by the authors that the approach could potentially be generalized to other disease states and immunological phenotypes. Some IMGT-functional V segments, including TRBV6-2 and TRBV6-3, could not be told apart with the 87-base-pair reads, so those segments were excluded. In a later analysis, TCR association rates were found to vary across HLA loci, with the most associated TCRs seen for DRB1 alleles and the fewest for HLA-C alleles. The sequencing pipeline was judged likely to have produced a cluster of highly shared sequence variants as a technical artifact. In this cohort, only TCR beta chains were sequenced, and detectable features were limited by the absence of alpha or paired-chain data. A later analysis reported that several top co-occurrence clusters appeared linked to parvovirus B19, influenza, CMV and Epstein-Barr virus. CMV serostatus was the only immune exposure information available for the cohort. Correlated functional status among segregating V segments might be attributable to linkage disequilibrium, but an unknown experimental factor could not be ruled out. Specific HLA alleles were associated with over 15,000 TCR beta sequences at a false discovery rate of 0.05 in a later analysis. Sequencing depth was assumed to be roughly uniform across donors in the presence/absence analyses, though that assumption may not hold. In an earlier analysis of approximately 600 of the donors, most TCR beta V segments were observed in productive rearrangements about 87% or about 30% of the time, broadly matching IMGT annotations. While some public TCRs were present in many individuals, most TCR sequences turned up only very rarely across donors. Three of the identified cytomegalovirus-associated TCR beta chains were confirmed in vitro to be specific for cytomegalovirus antigens.

For CDR1 and CDR2, the germline V gene (reference sequence) lists LNHNV and YYDKDF. Spanning cysteine to phenylalanine, the CDR3 consists of 13 amino acids. The kept DNA is CDR3 alone, 39 bases in frame from the first base. The V end loses 9 bases and the J end loses 4 bases, and a stretch of 15 bases separates them. The library was obtained by the immunoSEQ multiplex PCR assay. A mixture of 60 forward primers for TCR Vbeta segments and 13 reverse primers for TCR Jbeta segments was used in the multiplex PCR. Amplification of the CDR3 region of rearranged TCR beta genes was performed with a multiplex PCR assay on genomic DNA. The Illumina HiSeq System was used to sequence the amplified TCR beta libraries as 87-base-pair reads. Processing in the source paper ran as follows. A later analysis counted tens of millions of unique TCR beta chains across the 550 to 800 repertoires, and roughly 10 million of these chains were shared by at least two donors. Raw reads were error-corrected and collapsed into unique sequences by a nearest-neighbor algorithm in which closely related sequences were merged to remove PCR and sequencing errors. CDR3 sequences were aligned to IMGT reference sequences to assign V, D and J gene segments. For a sequence to be retained, a match of at least six nucleotides was required to both a V gene segment and a J gene segment. A rearrangement was called productive if the CDR3 had no stop codons and remained in frame with V and J, and every other rearrangement was called non-productive. CDR3 was defined by IMGT convention, running from the second conserved V-encoded cysteine to the conserved J-encoded phenylalanine. Sequences without an unambiguous match to a single V gene segment were excluded from the earlier analysis of 450 to 650 of the donors. An earlier analysis of some 610 of the donors called V segments functional above 56.7% productive rearrangements and segregating when the between-donor standard deviation exceeded 5%. A statistical classification framework was developed to diagnose cytomegalovirus status using the catalog of TCR beta chain sequences. In a later analysis, V and J genes were assigned by comparing TCR nucleotide sequences against IMGT/GENE-DB human TR gene sequences. The TCRdist pipeline was used in a later analysis to assign CDR3 sequences and most-parsimonious VDJ recombination scenarios. In a later analysis, each TCR beta chain was defined by its CDR3 amino acid sequence together with its V-gene family, and reads lacking a unique V-gene family were excluded. A later analysis removed several hundred highly shared, low-generation-probability nucleotide sequences to deal with suspected cross-contamination and a sequencing artifact. In a later analysis, a clonal expansion index was calculated for each public chain from normalized within-repertoire ranks of inferred template counts. A later analysis computed generation probabilities with a VDJ recombination model fitted to out-of-frame rearrangements, and checked the results against IGoR. A later analysis scored TCR-TCR, TCR-HLA and TCR-CMV co-occurrence with hypergeometric tests, applying a repertoire-size bias correction to TCR pairs. A later analysis estimated false discovery rates by permuting HLA or CMV assignments 20 times. A later analysis grouped co-occurring TCRs with DBSCAN, adding TCRdist sequence similarity when clustering within HLA-allele-positive subsets. Repertoires with fewer than 30,000 or more than 120,000 public chains, plus five repertoires with anomalous nucleotide sharing, were excluded from co-occurrence clustering. The table was pulled from immuneACCESS by TCRdb, which kept in-frame rearrangements only. Such tables lose some clones; where checked, under half of the loss comes from unresolved V genes, and the rest has no known cause. D and trimming come from the DNA, and the V and J calls and clone size come from that table. The sample has about 130,000 clones on record, around 70% of them singletons. The ten top clones hold less than 2.5% of the sample.

Material for sequencing was PBMCs. This sequence was found in a middle-aged woman in good health and CMV-seropositive. Recombination connected TRBV15 to TRBJ1-1, with the D gene not clear enough to name. The DNA reads TGTGCCACTACGGCAGACGAGGGCACTGAAGCTTTCTTT. It specifies CATTADEGTEAFF.